The 26 T cell receptor beta chains given below trace back to one sample, sequenced in a study of regulatory T cells in long-lasting Graves disease. From RNA extracted from PBMCs, the TCR library was made. TCRdb passed the reads through MiXCR, listing each CDR3 protein once. This sample has about 1,200 distinct CDR3 sequences, with around 82% found just once. Specimen: peripheral blood mononuclear cells (PBMCs), collected with antithyroid drug treatment, in newly diagnosed or persistent Graves disease (not recorded which). These receptors were taken from a woman in her twenties or thirties with Graves disease.

The chain joins TRBV7-6 to TRBJ2-7; TRBD1 aligns across 8 bases. Unmatched junction bases numbered 8, after V lost 4 bases and J lost 6 bases. The germline gives CDR1 SGHVS, CDR2 FNYEAQ. The CDR3 contains 14 residues. This CDR3 is CASSSRQGFSEQYF. CDR3 coding DNA: TGTGCCAGCAGCTCTCGACAGGGGTTTAGCGAGCAGTACTTC. The full variable domain, its missing parts supplied by reference TRBV7-6 and TRBJ2-7, is GAGVSQSPRYKVTKRGQDVALRCDPISGHVSLYWYRQALGQGPEFLTYFNYEAQQDKSGLPNDRFSAERPEGSISTLTIQRTEQRDSAMYRCASSSRQGFSEQYFGPGTRLTVT.

V is TRBV11-2 and J is TRBJ2-3; D might be TRBD1 (5 bases). Trimming took 3 bases from V and 2 from J, leaving 15 bases between them. Germline V gene lookup returns CDR1 SGHAT and CDR2 FQNNGV. This CDR3 comprises 16 residues. CDR3 in amino acids: CASSFQFWGPTDTQYF. CDR3 in DNA: TGTGCCAGCAGCTTTCAATTTTGGGGCCCCACAGATACGCAGTATTTT. The full variable domain, in which reference TRBV11-2 and TRBJ2-3 provide the parts outside the CDR3, is EAGVAQSPRYKIIEKRQSVAFWCNPISGHATLYWYQQILGQGPKLLIQFQNNGVVDDSQLPKDRFSAERLKGVDSTLKIQPAKLEDSAVYLCASSFQFWGPTDTQYFGPGTRLTVL.

The rearrangement joins TRBV2 to TRBJ2-3, with 9 bases that match TRBD2. Germline CDR1 and CDR2: SNHLY and FYNNEI. The CDR3 covers 14 residues. After removal of 4 bases from V and 1 base from J, the junction contained 0 bases not matched to a gene. CDR3 sequence (DNA): TGTGCCAGCAGTGCTAGCGGGGGCACAGATACGCAGTATTTT. It translates to CASSASGGTDTQYF.

J is TRBJ2-3 and V is TRBV12-3 or TRBV12-4; D uncertain. The CDR3 is made up of 13 amino acids. Trimming shortened V by 3 bases and J by 6 bases, and 10 bases separated the two germline ends. The CDR3 coding sequence is TGTGCCAGCAGTTTGGCAGCGAGGGATACGCAGTATTTT. It encodes CASSLAARDTQYF.

The chain combines TRBV11-2 with TRBJ2-7; D may correspond to TRBD1 or TRBD2 (5 bases each). Germline lookup yields CDR1 SGHAT and CDR2 FQNNGV. V shed 3 bases and J shed 2 bases, with 11 bases lying between them. The CDR3 runs 14 residues. This chain's CDR3 is CASSFRDGAYEQYF. The CDR3 DNA is TGTGCCAGCAGCTTCCGGGACGGGGCCTACGAGCAGTACTTC.

This chain joins TRBV6-1 and TRBJ1-1, with D maybe TRBD1 (5 bases). Trimming stripped 8 bases from V and 4 bases from J, with 14 bases between. CDR3 length equals 13 residues. Germline CDR1 and CDR2: MNHNS and SASEGT. The CDR3 here is CASGYRGVTEAFF. The CDR3 nucleotides read TGTGCCAGCGGATACCGGGGGGTCACTGAAGCTTTCTTT.

The genes are TRBV6-1 and TRBJ2-1, with a weak D call TRBD2 (6 bases). Trimming left V 9 bases short and J 0 bases short, with 15 bases between. The germline V gene encodes CDR1 MNHNS and CDR2 SASEGT. CDR3 length: 15 amino acids. The CDR3 DNA is TGTGCCAGTAGCGGAACCTACAGCTCCTACAATGAGCAGTTCTTC. This translates into CASSGTYSSYNEQFF.

This clonotype turned up a few times. The J gene is TRBJ2-3, the V gene TRBV9, with 7 bases lining up with TRBD1. There are 15 residues in the CDR3. V gave up 2 bases and J gave up 2 bases; unmatched junction bases: 5. The germline CDR1 and CDR2 sequences are SGDLS and YYNGEE. Written as DNA, the CDR3 is TGTGCCAGCAGCGTTACAGGGGCTAACACAGATACGCAGTATTTT. Protein: CASSVTGANTDTQYF.

The chain joins TRBV28 to TRBJ1-2, with D maybe TRBD1 (6 bases). This CDR3 is 12 amino acids long. Per the germline V gene, CDR1 is MDHEN and CDR2 is SYDVKM. The ends were cut back, 3 bases at V and 7 bases at J, with 9 bases in the middle. The CDR3 here is CASSLGTSGYTF. The DNA of the CDR3 is TGTGCCAGCAGTTTGGGGACATCTGGCTACACCTTC.

The chain uses TRBV5-1 and TRBJ2-5, with D possibly being TRBD1 (5 bases). V was trimmed by 4 bases and J by 1 base, leaving 14 bases between them. The CDR3 spans 15 residues. Germline V gives CDR1 SGHRS, CDR2 YFSETQ. CDR3 sequence: CASSKSTATQETQYF. The DNA of the CDR3 is TGCGCCAGCAGCAAATCGACAGCAACCCAAGAGACCCAGTACTTC.

V gene TRBV15 combines with J gene TRBJ2-3, with 8 bases aligning to TRBD2. V trimming: 5 bases; J trimming: 4 bases; junction bases outside the gene matches: 20. Germline V gene sequence: CDR1 LNHNV, CDR2 YYDKDF (reference sequence). There are 19 residues in the CDR3. This chain's CDR3 is CATSPALGLAPSGADTQYF. CDR3 DNA: TGTGCCACCAGCCCCGCTCTTGGACTAGCCCCCAGTGGCGCAGATACGCAGTATTTT. Drawing the rest from reference TRBV15 and TRBJ2-3, the complete variable domain is DAMVIQNPRYQVTQFGKPVTLSCSQTLNHNVMYWYQQKSSQAPKLLFHYYDKDFNNEADTPDNFQSRRPNTSFCFLDIRSPGLGDTAMYLCATSPALGLAPSGADTQYFGPGTRLTVL.

The chain joins TRBV11-1 to TRBJ1-5; D is undetermined. Per germline, CDR1 SGHAT and CDR2 FQDESV (reference sequence). The CDR3 length is 17 residues. The V end lost 1 base, the J end lost 0 bases, and 13 bases lay between the germline ends. CDR3 bases: TGTGCCAGCAGCTTAGTTACCGGGTTCTCTAGCAATCAGCCCCAGCATTTT. Protein product: CASSLVTGFSSNQPQHF.

The chain has TRBV12-3 or TRBV12-4 and TRBJ1-5, with D possibly TRBD1 on 6 matching bases. The CDR3 runs to 15 residues. V was cut by 1 base and J by 0 bases, with 7 bases left in between. CDR3 bases: TGTGCCAGCAGTTTAGACAGGGTTAGCAATCAGCCCCAGCATTTT. This encodes CASSLDRVSNQPQHF.

The rearrangement links TRBV5-1 to TRBJ1-1, with D possibly matching TRBD1 (5 bases). The V and J ends lost 0 bases and 2 bases respectively, with 11 bases between them. Germline loops: CDR1 SGHRS, CDR2 YFSETQ. CDR3 size: 15 residues. The CDR3 is CASSLGDRYNTEAFF. CDR3 coding DNA: TGCGCCAGCAGCTTGGGTGACAGATATAACACTGAAGCTTTCTTT.

This rearrangement joins TRBV10-3 to TRBJ1-1, with D possibly being TRBD1 (5 bases). The CDR3 runs to 14 residues. Between the trimmed V and J ends, which lost 6 bases and 4 bases, there was a span of 15 bases. Germline CDR1 reads ENHRY; CDR2 reads SYGVKD. The CDR3 reads CAIRSVGEVTEAFF. CDR3 in DNA: TGTGCCATCAGGTCGGTGGGGGAGGTCACTGAAGCTTTCTTT.

The chain is built from TRBV28 and TRBJ1-1, with D possibly matching TRBD1 (6 bases). The germline gives CDR1 MDHEN, CDR2 SYDVKM. Trimming left V 6 bases short and J 2 bases short, with 19 bases between. The CDR3 consists of 16 residues. DNA of the CDR3: TGTGCCAGCAGCCCCGACCGGGACATTTTAAACACTGAAGCTTTCTTT. Its protein is CASSPDRDILNTEAFF.

The chain has TRBV4-2 and TRBJ2-7; D uncertain. V was pared by 6 bases and J by 6 bases, with 18 bases between. CDR3 size: 14 residues. Germline-derived CDR1 and CDR2 are LGHNA and YNFKEQ. CDR3 DNA sequence: TGTGCCAGCAGTTATGGGCTCTCCGATGGCGAGCAGTACTTC. Translated: CASSYGLSDGEQYF.

This chain connects TRBV7-3 to TRBJ1-2, with unresolved D. Germline CDR1 SGHTA, CDR2 FQGTGA. Trimming took 0 bases from V and 0 from J, leaving 8 bases between them. The CDR3 consists of 15 residues. The CDR3 bases are TGTGCCAGCAGCTTAACCGGGAGTCCTAACTATGGCTACACCTTC. Translating gives CASSLTGSPNYGYTF.

The rearrangement links TRBV6-2 or TRBV6-3 to TRBJ1-1; D is unresolved. There are 12 residues in the CDR3. Germline-derived CDR1 and CDR2 are MNHEY and SVGEGT. Trimming pared 3 bases from V and 3 bases from J, leaving 5 bases between. The CDR3 here is CASSYPDTEAFF. CDR3 in DNA: TGTGCCAGCAGTTATCCCGACACTGAAGCTTTCTTT.

The chain employs TRBV6-2 or TRBV6-3 and TRBJ1-1, with a weak D call TRBD1 (5 bases). The CDR3 sequence is 13 residues long. CDR1 is MNHEY and CDR2 is SVGEGT in the germline V gene. Trimming took 4 bases from V and 2 from J, leaving 8 bases between them. The CDR3 reads CASSSTVNTEAFF. DNA of the CDR3: TGTGCCAGCAGTTCGACAGTAAACACTGAAGCTTTCTTT.

The chain couples TRBV9 to TRBJ2-7; 14 bases align to TRBD2. The CDR3 loop spans 15 amino acids. Germline trimming cut 4 bases from V and 7 bases from J; bases unmatched to any gene: 7. Per germline, CDR1 SGDLS and CDR2 YYNGEE. The CDR3 sequence is CASSFGLAGGGEQYF. CDR3 in DNA: TGTGCCAGCAGCTTCGGACTAGCGGGAGGCGGTGAGCAGTACTTC.

V usage is TRBV29-1 and J usage is TRBJ1-2, with D possibly matching TRBD1 (6 bases). The CDR3 covers 14 residues. Trimming left V 4 bases short and J 5 bases short, with 17 bases between. The germline CDR1 and CDR2 sequences are SQVTM and ANQGSEA. CDR3 DNA sequence: TGCAGCGTTGGCAGGGGCTATTTGGATTATGGCTACACCTTC. Amino acids: CSVGRGYLDYGYTF.

This clonotype was observed a handful of times. CDR3 nucleotide sequence: TGCAGTGCCCAGGGACTAGGGGGCTACGAGCAGTACTTC. As protein: CSAQGLGGYEQYF. The chain combines TRBV20-1 with TRBJ2-7; 8 nucleotides agree with TRBD2. The CDR3 spans 13 residues. Germline values: CDR1 DFQATT, CDR2 SNEGSKA (reference sequence). The J segment lost 3 bases and the V segment lost 6 bases, leaving 7 bases of the junction unmatched.

The rearrangement uses TRBV18 and TRBJ2-1, with D uncertain. The germline V and J ends were trimmed by 2 bases and 2 bases, with 7 bases remaining between them. The CDR3 extends over 14 amino acids. CDR1 KGHSH and CDR2 LQKENI come from the germline V gene. The CDR3 protein is CASSPTFTYNEQFF. The DNA of the CDR3 is TGTGCCAGCTCACCAACCTTCACCTACAATGAGCAGTTCTTC.

V is TRBV5-4 and J is TRBJ2-1; D uncertain. Germline values: CDR1 SGHNT, CDR2 YYREEE (reference sequence). The V end lost 0 bases, the J end lost 9 bases, and 19 bases lay between the germline ends. This CDR3 contains 16 residues. The CDR3 spells CASSLAVSARRPEQFF. DNA of the CDR3: TGTGCCAGCAGCTTGGCGGTGTCTGCCCGTCGTCCTGAGCAGTTCTTC. The full variable domain, rest sourced from reference TRBV5-4 and TRBJ2-1, is ETGVTQSPTHLIKTRGQQVTLRCSSQSGHNTVSWYQQALGQGPQFIFQYYREEENGRGNFPPRFSGLQFPNYSSELNVNALELDDSALYLCASSLAVSARRPEQFFGPGTRLTVL.

V usage is TRBV4-1 and J usage is TRBJ2-7, with D possibly called TRBD1 or TRBD2 (5 bases each). Germline V CDR1 and CDR2: MGHRA, YSYEKL. With 1 base removed from V and 2 bases from J, the gap between germline ends came to 12 bases. The CDR3 is 15 residues long. CDR3 sequence: CASSQGPGLTYEQYF. The CDR3 DNA sequence: TGCGCCAGCAGCCAAGGACCGGGGCTCACCTACGAGCAGTACTTC.